Listed here are 14 T cell receptor beta chains from one sample, sequenced in a study of cytomegalovirus exposure and HLA in healthy donors. The PCR was carried out with 60 Vbeta primers and 13 Jbeta primers. Only in-frame clones appear in the TCRdb table, and some are missing; sequencing was by immunoSEQ multiplex PCR. The sample lists about 130,000 clones, about 8.5% occurring once. Sequenced input: PBMCs. Source of these receptors: a man aged 35 to 55 in good health and CMV-seronegative.

The genes are TRBV7-2 and TRBJ1-1; TRBD1 might be the D (5 bases). CDR1 and CDR2 (germline): SGHTA, FQGNSA. The CDR3 spans 13 residues. The ends were cut back, 5 bases at V and 6 bases at J, with 13 bases in the middle. The CDR3 protein is CASSPWGGAEAFF. The DNA for the CDR3 is TGTGCCAGCAGCCCCTGGGGGGGGGCTGAAGCTTTCTTT.

This clone was picked up many times. The chain combines TRBV10-1 with TRBJ2-2; TRBD1 might be the D (5 bases). V was clipped by 3 bases and J by 5 bases, with 7 bases between them. The CDR3 totals 13 residues. Germline loops: CDR1 WNHNN, CDR2 SYGVQD (reference sequence). CDR3 amino acids: CASSDRVTGELFF. The CDR3 DNA sequence: TGCGCCAGCAGTGACAGGGTTACCGGGGAGCTGTTTTTT.

V and J are TRBV4-3 and TRBJ2-7, with D possibly being TRBD1 (6 bases). The CDR3 extends over 15 amino acids. The V end was cut by 0 bases, the J end by 2 bases, with 11 bases between. Germline V lookup: CDR1 LGHNA, CDR2 YSLEER. The chain's CDR3 is CASSQEPDSAYEQYF. The CDR3 nucleotides read TGCGCCAGCAGCCAAGAGCCGGACAGTGCCTACGAGCAGTACTTC.

This clone was seen only a few times. The CDR3 DNA reads as TGTGCCAGCAGCTTCGACGGGTTGGGCTACACCTTC. It codes for CASSFDGLGYTF. The rearrangement joins TRBV7-3 to TRBJ1-2; no clear D gene. CDR3 size: 12 residues. V shed 3 bases and J shed 8 bases, with 10 bases lying between them. Per germline, CDR1 SGHTA and CDR2 FQGTGA.

Remarks on this clone: In this CDR3 the conserved last residue, phenylalanine or tryptophan, is missing, so a read error is likely. The chain links TRBV4-3 to TRBJ1-1; D is possibly TRBD1 (5 bases). The CDR3 length is 13 residues. Germline loops: CDR1 LGHNA, CDR2 YSLEER. V lost 3 bases, J lost 5 bases, and 10 bases lay in between. The CDR3 DNA reads TGCGCCAGCAGCCAGACAGAAAAAACTGAAGCTTTCTTG. Translating gives CASSQTEKTEAFL.

This clone has just a few counts. V is TRBV28 and J is TRBJ1-4, with D perhaps matching TRBD1 (5 bases). Trimming pared 2 bases from V and 1 base from J, leaving 8 bases between. The CDR3 has 15 residues. Germline-derived CDR1 and CDR2 are MDHEN and SYDVKM. CDR3 sequence (DNA): TGTGCCAGCAGTTTAGGGGGGAGAACTAATGAAAAACTGTTTTTT. It codes for CASSLGGRTNEKLFF. Based on the CDR3 plus reference TRBV28 and TRBJ1-4, the full variable domain is DVKVTQSSRYLVKRTGEKVFLECVQDMDHENMFWYRQDPGLGLRLIYFSYDVKMKEKGDIPEGYSVSREKKERFSLILESASTNQTSMYLCASSLGGRTNEKLFFGSGTQLSVL.

This sequence joins TRBV5-4 and TRBJ1-6, with 7 nucleotides matching TRBD1. This CDR3 is built from 15 residues. CDR1 and CDR2 (germline): SGHNT, YYREEE (reference sequence). The V segment lost 0 bases and the J segment 7 bases; nucleotides outside the gene matches: 4. Written as DNA, the CDR3 is TGTGCCAGCAGCTTGGGGAGGGGGCGGAATTCACCCCTCCACTTT. Translated, it gives CASSLGRGRNSPLHF.

A few counts support this clone. The chain combines TRBV6-6 with TRBJ1-2; tentative D call: TRBD1 (6 bases). V lost 0 bases and J 2 bases, leaving 10 bases between the germline ends. The CDR3 consists of 15 residues. In germline, CDR1 is MNHNY, CDR2 SVGAGI (reference sequence). This CDR3 reads CASSYSPGQNYGYTF. As DNA, the CDR3 is TGTGCCAGCAGTTACTCCCCTGGACAGAACTATGGCTACACCTTC.

There are a few counts of this clone. This chain joins TRBV10-3 and TRBJ2-7; the match to TRBD1 covers 9 bases. CDR1 and CDR2 from the germline V gene are ENHRY and SYGVKD. The ends lost 6 bases at V and 4 bases at J; junction bases unmatched: 7. This CDR3 is built from 14 residues. The CDR3, as DNA: TGTGCCATCAGATCGGGACAGGGCTTATACGAGCAGTACTTC. Its protein is CAIRSGQGLYEQYF.

This clone was seen only a few times. The V gene is TRBV6-1, the J gene TRBJ1-2; possible D gene TRBD1, 6 bases. The ends were cut back, 8 bases at V and 7 bases at J, with 14 bases in the middle. The germline gives CDR1 MNHNS, CDR2 SASEGT. The CDR3 runs to 12 residues. CDR3 DNA sequence: TGTGCCAGCGGAAGGGACACCGGTGGCTACACCTTC. Residues: CASGRDTGGYTF.

This clone was seen a handful of times. The genes are TRBV6-5 and TRBJ1-1, with a weak D call TRBD1 (6 bases). The CDR3 is made up of 14 amino acids. Germline-derived CDR1 and CDR2 are MNHEY and SVGAGI. Deletions cut 5 bases from V and 1 base from J, with 11 bases between. DNA for the CDR3: TGTGCCAGCAGTGAGACAGGACGGAACACTGAAGCTTTCTTT. It encodes CASSETGRNTEAFF.

The chain couples TRBV4-1 to TRBJ1-3; possible D gene TRBD1, 6 bases. The CDR3 is 14 residues long. Trimming removed 4 bases at V and 2 bases at J, with 9 bases between. Germline V CDR1 and CDR2: MGHRA, YSYEKL. The CDR3 reads CASSLQGAGNTIYF. DNA of the CDR3: TGCGCCAGCAGCCTACAGGGAGCTGGAAACACCATATATTTT.

The chain uses TRBV14 and TRBJ1-1; TRBD1 might be the D (5 bases). Germline V gene data show CDR1 as SGHDN and CDR2 as FVKESK. The CDR3 contains 13 residues. V lost 6 bases to trimming and J lost 3 bases, with 11 bases between them. CDR3 residues: CASRTEVYTEAFF. The CDR3 DNA is TGTGCCAGCAGGACAGAGGTTTACACTGAAGCTTTCTTT.

In this sample, this clone turned up a few times. This chain connects TRBV28 to TRBJ2-1; 10 bases fit TRBD2. The CDR3 sequence is 16 residues long. V dropped 3 bases and J dropped 9; count of bases not matched to a gene: 11. The V gene's germline CDR1 is MDHEN and CDR2 SYDVKM. The CDR3, as DNA: TGTGCCAGCAGTTTGAGTATAGCGGGGGGCCCCGGTGAGCAGTTCTTC. Translated: CASSLSIAGGPGEQFF.